Listed below are T cell receptor beta chains from one sample, sequenced in a study of CD8 T cells in Susac syndrome. TCRdb reanalysed the immunoSEQ multiplex PCR reads using MiXCR and keeps one entry per CDR3 protein. This table has 110,000 to 150,000 distinct CDR3 sequences, almost 96% appearing once. Sequencing was done on a sample of CD4+ T cells from PBMCs. Every receptor here comes from a human donor with Susac syndrome. Each CDR3 is given with its conserved first and last residue. D genes are given only for firm matches. Expanded clones are given a class, and other clones once, few, many or no size at all.

d_gene: TRBD1; j_gene: TRBJ2-7; v_gene: TRBV25-1; abundance: once; CDR3nt: TGTGCCAGCAGATCCCCCGGACAGGGGGCTCACGAGCAGTACTTC; CDR3aa: CASRSPGQGAHEQYF
d_gene: TRBD2; j_gene: TRBJ2-1; v_gene: TRBV4-1; abundance: -; CDR3nt: TGCGCCAGCAGCCAAGGTCTAGCGGGAGGGTTCAGGGGCAATGAGCAGTTCTTC; CDR3aa: CASSQGLAGGFRGNEQFF
d_gene: -; j_gene: TRBJ1-4; v_gene: TRBV4-1; abundance: -; CDR3nt: TGCGCCAGCAGCCATCGAACGGGGATCCGGAATGAAAAACTGTTTTTT; CDR3aa: CASSHRTGIRNEKLFF
d_gene: -; j_gene: TRBJ1-2; v_gene: TRBV20-1; abundance: -; CDR3nt: TGCAGTGCTGTGAGGGACGGGCGCGGGAATGGCTACACCTTC; CDR3aa: CSAVRDGRGNGYTF
d_gene: -; j_gene: TRBJ1-5; v_gene: TRBV27; abundance: -; CDR3nt: TGTGCCAGCAGTCCCGGCGGTGGCCGGGCCCAGCATTTT; CDR3aa: CASSPGGGRAQHF
d_gene: TRBD1; j_gene: TRBJ1-2; v_gene: TRBV27; abundance: -; CDR3nt: TGTGCCAGCAGACAAGACCGGGACAGGGTTAATGGCTACACCTTC; CDR3aa: CASRQDRDRVNGYTF
d_gene: TRBD1; j_gene: TRBJ2-3; v_gene: TRBV5-1; abundance: once; CDR3nt: TGCGCCAGCAGCTTGGGCAGGGGGAATACGCAGTATTTT; CDR3aa: CASSLGRGNTQYF
d_gene: -; j_gene: TRBJ2-1; v_gene: TRBV12-3/TRBV12-4; abundance: -; CDR3nt: TGTGCCACCCGAGGACGGGTCTACAATGAGCAGTTCTTC; CDR3aa: CATRGRVYNEQFF
d_gene: -; j_gene: TRBJ2-3; v_gene: TRBV5-4; abundance: -; CDR3nt: TGTGCCAGCAGCTTGTTATCAGGCCCTACAGATACGCAGTATTTT; CDR3aa: CASSLLSGPTDTQYF
d_gene: -; j_gene: TRBJ2-7; v_gene: TRBV4-1; abundance: -; CDR3nt: TGCGCCAGCAGCCAAGAGGGAAACTTCGGCGAGCAGTACTTC; CDR3aa: CASSQEGNFGEQYF
d_gene: -; j_gene: TRBJ1-6; v_gene: TRBV29-1; abundance: few; CDR3nt: TGCAGCGCAGGGAGCTCCTATAATTCACCCCTCCATTTT; CDR3aa: CSAGSSYNSPLHF
d_gene: TRBD1; j_gene: TRBJ1-5; v_gene: TRBV10-2; abundance: -; CDR3nt: TGCGCCAGCAGACCACAGGGGGAAGAGCAGCCCCAGCATTTT; CDR3aa: CASRPQGEEQPQHF
d_gene: -; j_gene: TRBJ1-6; v_gene: TRBV3-1; abundance: -; CDR3nt: TGTGCCAGCAGCCAATCCGGAGCAGCCTTTAATTCACCCCTCCACTTT; CDR3aa: CASSQSGAAFNSPLHF
d_gene: -; j_gene: TRBJ1-5; v_gene: TRBV6-5; abundance: -; CDR3nt: TGTGCCAGCAGTCGGGACACCGCGGGTCAGCCCCAGCATTTT; CDR3aa: CASSRDTAGQPQHF
d_gene: -; j_gene: TRBJ2-7; v_gene: TRBV29-1; abundance: -; CDR3nt: TGCAGCGTTGTTCCTGCGGGCTCCTACGAGCAGTACTTC; CDR3aa: CSVVPAGSYEQYF
d_gene: TRBD2; j_gene: TRBJ2-4; v_gene: TRBV3-1; abundance: -; CDR3nt: TGTGCCAGCAGCCAAGATTCGGGGGGAGGTCTTAACATTCAGTACTTC; CDR3aa: CASSQDSGGGLNIQYF
d_gene: -; j_gene: TRBJ2-7; v_gene: TRBV4-1; abundance: once; CDR3nt: TGCGCCAGCAGCCAAGAGGGGACTGAGCAGTACTTC; CDR3aa: CASSQEGTEQYF
d_gene: TRBD1; j_gene: TRBJ2-3; v_gene: TRBV5-4; abundance: -; CDR3nt: TGTGCCAGCAGCACCCCGGGACAGGGGATAGGCACAGATACGCAGTATTTT; CDR3aa: CASSTPGQGIGTDTQYF
d_gene: TRBD1; j_gene: TRBJ1-2; v_gene: TRBV6-6; abundance: once; CDR3nt: TGTGCCAGCACCCCAGGGGGATATGGCTACACCTTC; CDR3aa: CASTPGGYGYTF
d_gene: -; j_gene: TRBJ1-1; v_gene: TRBV12-3/TRBV12-4; abundance: -; CDR3nt: TGTGCCAGCAAGGTCTTGGAAAGGGGCCCTGAAGCTTTCTTT; CDR3aa: CASKVLERGPEAFF
d_gene: -; j_gene: TRBJ2-7; v_gene: TRBV12-3/TRBV12-4; abundance: -; CDR3nt: TGTGCCAGCAGCCCCGTGGGGAACGAGCAGTACTTC; CDR3aa: CASSPVGNEQYF
d_gene: TRBD1; j_gene: TRBJ1-4; v_gene: TRBV25-1; abundance: -; CDR3nt: TGTGCCAGCAGTGGGGGGACAGGGCATGAAAAACTGTTTTTT; CDR3aa: CASSGGTGHEKLFF
d_gene: -; j_gene: TRBJ2-1; v_gene: TRBV20-1; abundance: -; CDR3nt: TGCAGTGCTCCAAAAGCGGCCAGCCCTGGCGATGAGCAGTTCTTC; CDR3aa: CSAPKAASPGDEQFF
d_gene: -; j_gene: TRBJ1-2; v_gene: TRBV15; abundance: -; CDR3nt: TGTGCCACAATGAGGGGCAGAGAAAACTATGGCTACACCTTC; CDR3aa: CATMRGRENYGYTF
d_gene: -; j_gene: TRBJ1-4; v_gene: TRBV30; abundance: once; CDR3nt: TGTGCCTGGAGAGACCCACAGGGCACTAATGAAAAACTGTTTTTT; CDR3aa: CAWRDPQGTNEKLFF
d_gene: -; j_gene: TRBJ2-7; v_gene: TRBV5-1; abundance: -; CDR3nt: TGCGCCAGCAGCGCCCGCTCAGGGGTAGGGTACGAGCAGTACTTC; CDR3aa: CASSARSGVGYEQYF
d_gene: -; j_gene: TRBJ2-7; v_gene: TRBV4-1; abundance: -; CDR3nt: TGCGCCAGCAGCCAGGTGGGGCGTTCAGTCTTCTACGAGCAGTACTTC; CDR3aa: CASSQVGRSVFYEQYF
d_gene: -; j_gene: TRBJ1-2; v_gene: TRBV7-8; abundance: -; CDR3nt: TGTGCCAGCAGCACCCTGGGGGGGCCTCACTATGGCTACACCTTC; CDR3aa: CASSTLGGPHYGYTF
d_gene: -; j_gene: TRBJ1-2; v_gene: TRBV10-2; abundance: -; CDR3nt: TGCGCCAGCAGTGAAATGGGCAGGGCCTATGGCTACACCTTC; CDR3aa: CASSEMGRAYGYTF
d_gene: -; j_gene: TRBJ2-7; v_gene: TRBV7-9; abundance: -; CDR3nt: TGTGCCAGCAGCTTAGCGCCCGGCCACAGCTCCTACGAGCAGTACTTC; CDR3aa: CASSLAPGHSSYEQYF
d_gene: -; j_gene: TRBJ2-7; v_gene: TRBV4-2; abundance: -; CDR3nt: TGTGCCAGCAGCCCGGTGGGGGCCTACGAGCAGTACTTC; CDR3aa: CASSPVGAYEQYF
d_gene: -; j_gene: TRBJ2-5; v_gene: TRBV25-1; abundance: -; CDR3nt: TGTGCCAGCAGTGACCCCGGACAGCCTACAGAGACCCAGTACTTC; CDR3aa: CASSDPGQPTETQYF
d_gene: TRBD1; j_gene: TRBJ1-5; v_gene: TRBV12-3/TRBV12-4; abundance: -; CDR3nt: TGTGCCAGCAGCCCAAGGACAGGCCGCAATCAGCCCCAGCATTTT; CDR3aa: CASSPRTGRNQPQHF
d_gene: -; j_gene: TRBJ2-3; v_gene: TRBV18; abundance: -; CDR3nt: TGTGCCAGCTCGGACGCAGCGATCACAGATACGCAGTATTTT; CDR3aa: CASSDAAITDTQYF
d_gene: -; j_gene: TRBJ2-3; v_gene: TRBV2; abundance: -; CDR3nt: TGTGCCAGCAGTACCTCGGGGACCACAGATACGCAGTATTTT; CDR3aa: CASSTSGTTDTQYF
d_gene: -; j_gene: TRBJ1-2; v_gene: TRBV4-1; abundance: -; CDR3nt: TGCGCCAGCAGCCAAGATGTTCTAAACTATGGCTACACCTTC; CDR3aa: CASSQDVLNYGYTF
d_gene: TRBD2; j_gene: TRBJ2-2; v_gene: TRBV28; abundance: once; CDR3nt: TGTGCCAGCAGTTTACCCCGGGTAGCGGGACACACCGGGGAGCTGTTTTTT; CDR3aa: CASSLPRVAGHTGELFF
d_gene: -; j_gene: TRBJ1-2; v_gene: TRBV3-1; abundance: -; CDR3nt: TGTGCCAGCAGCCAAGGAGACCATGGCTACACCTTC; CDR3aa: CASSQGDHGYTF
d_gene: -; j_gene: TRBJ1-3; v_gene: TRBV15; abundance: -; CDR3nt: TGTGCCACCCAAAGGACAGTCCAAAGGGGAAACACCATATATTTT; CDR3aa: CATQRTVQRGNTIYF
d_gene: -; j_gene: TRBJ2-5; v_gene: TRBV5-1; abundance: -; CDR3nt: TGCGCCAGCAGCTTGGGACGCCGAGAGCCCCAGTACTTC; CDR3aa: CASSLGRREPQYF
d_gene: -; j_gene: TRBJ2-6; v_gene: TRBV9; abundance: -; CDR3nt: TGTGCCAGCAGCGACAGGGTCTCTGGGGCCAACGTCCTGACTTTC; CDR3aa: CASSDRVSGANVLTF
d_gene: -; j_gene: TRBJ1-4; v_gene: TRBV20-1; abundance: -; CDR3nt: TGCAGTACCCTTTGGGGGATAACTAATGAAAAACTGTTTTTT; CDR3aa: CSTLWGITNEKLFF
d_gene: TRBD2; j_gene: TRBJ2-1; v_gene: TRBV5-6; abundance: -; CDR3nt: TGTGCCAGCAGCTCTCCTGTTACTAGCGGCTGGGTTGGGGAGCAGTTCTTC; CDR3aa: CASSSPVTSGWVGEQFF
d_gene: -; j_gene: TRBJ2-7; v_gene: TRBV7-9; abundance: -; CDR3nt: TGTGCCAGCAGCTCCGGGGGATTATACGAGCAGTACTTC; CDR3aa: CASSSGGLYEQYF
d_gene: TRBD1; j_gene: TRBJ2-7; v_gene: TRBV5-4; abundance: -; CDR3nt: TGTGCCAGCAGCCCCTCGGACAGGGTGACCGAGCAGTACTTC; CDR3aa: CASSPSDRVTEQYF
d_gene: -; j_gene: TRBJ1-1; v_gene: TRBV5-1; abundance: -; CDR3nt: TGCGCCAGCAGCCCTCGAGGGGGGAAAGCTTTCTTT; CDR3aa: CASSPRGGKAFF
d_gene: -; j_gene: TRBJ2-7; v_gene: TRBV29-1; abundance: -; CDR3nt: TGCAGCGTCCAAGGGGGCTACGAGCAGTACTTC; CDR3aa: CSVQGGYEQYF
d_gene: -; j_gene: TRBJ1-1; v_gene: TRBV20-1; abundance: -; CDR3nt: TGCAGTGCTAGAGTTGGGGCAGGGGAGAACACTGAAGCTTTCTTT; CDR3aa: CSARVGAGENTEAFF
d_gene: -; j_gene: TRBJ2-3; v_gene: TRBV20-1; abundance: -; CDR3nt: TGCAGTGCTAGAGGGAGGGGACTCCGAGATACGCAGTATTTT; CDR3aa: CSARGRGLRDTQYF
d_gene: TRBD2; j_gene: TRBJ2-5; v_gene: TRBV13; abundance: -; CDR3nt: TGTGCCAGCAGCTTAGCAGGGAGGGGGACCCAGTACTTC; CDR3aa: CASSLAGRGTQYF
d_gene: -; j_gene: TRBJ2-5; v_gene: TRBV14; abundance: -; CDR3nt: TGTGCCAGCAGCCAGCTAAGGGCACGAGAGACCCAGTACTTC; CDR3aa: CASSQLRARETQYF
d_gene: TRBD2; j_gene: TRBJ2-5; v_gene: TRBV11-2; abundance: -; CDR3nt: TGTGCCAGCAGCTTAGAACTAGCGGGGGTGACCCAGTACTTC; CDR3aa: CASSLELAGVTQYF
d_gene: TRBD2; j_gene: TRBJ2-5; v_gene: TRBV3-1; abundance: once; CDR3nt: TGTGCCAGCAGCCAAGGGACTAGCGGGATGAAAGAGACCCAGTACTTC; CDR3aa: CASSQGTSGMKETQYF
d_gene: -; j_gene: TRBJ1-5; v_gene: TRBV21-1; abundance: -; CDR3nt: TGTGCCAGCAGCAAAGTCGCAGGGCCCAATCAGCCCCAGCATTTT; CDR3aa: CASSKVAGPNQPQHF
d_gene: -; j_gene: TRBJ1-5; v_gene: TRBV20-1; abundance: -; CDR3nt: TGCAGTGCCCTCCCGAGGACCGGGGCCCGCAATCAGCCCCAGCATTTT; CDR3aa: CSALPRTGARNQPQHF
d_gene: TRBD2; j_gene: TRBJ2-7; v_gene: TRBV29-1; abundance: -; CDR3nt: TGCAGCGCCGAGGGCGGGAGCGGTACCTACGAGCAGTACTTC; CDR3aa: CSAEGGSGTYEQYF